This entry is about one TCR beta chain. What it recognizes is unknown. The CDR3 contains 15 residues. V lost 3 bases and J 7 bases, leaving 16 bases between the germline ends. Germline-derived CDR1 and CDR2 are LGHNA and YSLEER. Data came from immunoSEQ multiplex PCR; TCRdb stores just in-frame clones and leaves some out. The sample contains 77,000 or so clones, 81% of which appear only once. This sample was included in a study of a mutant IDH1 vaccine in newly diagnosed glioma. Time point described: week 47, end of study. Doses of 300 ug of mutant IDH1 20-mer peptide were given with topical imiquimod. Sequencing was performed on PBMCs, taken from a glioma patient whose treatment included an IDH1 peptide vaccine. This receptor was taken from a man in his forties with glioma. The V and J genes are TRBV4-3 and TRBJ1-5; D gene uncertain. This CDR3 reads CASSHAVGMRQPQHF. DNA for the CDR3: TGCGCCAGCAGCCACGCCGTAGGGATGAGGCAGCCCCAGCATTTT.